This is a list of T cell receptor beta chains from one sample in a study of blood T cell repertoires in COVID-19. This table comes from immunoSEQ multiplex PCR, and its TCRdb copy is limited to in-frame clones, with some not included. The sample consists of 70,000 to 85,000 clones, more than 70% of them appearing once. The sequencing input was peripheral blood. Receptor source: a man at least 80 years old with active or convalescent COVID-19. Both conserved end residues are part of each CDR3. A D gene is named only where the DNA matches it firmly. Clone size is stated in some rows and not others, as once, few, many or a class when expanded.

size: .
D: TRBD2
V: TRBV3-1/TRBV3-2
J: TRBJ2-5
CDR3: CASRSGTSGLIRETQYF
DNA: TGTGCCAGCAGGTCGGGAACTAGCGGGCTTATCAGGGAGACCCAGTACTTC

size: .
D: TRBD2
V: TRBV10-3
J: TRBJ2-3
CDR3: CAISGGTTTDTQYF
DNA: TGTGCCATCAGTGGCGGGACTACCACAGATACGCAGTATTTT

size: .
D: .
V: TRBV11-3
J: TRBJ1-1
CDR3: CASSRAGGVKAFF
DNA: TGTGCCAGCAGCCGAGCGGGAGGGGTAAAAGCTTTCTTT

size: .
D: TRBD2
V: TRBV28
J: TRBJ2-1
CDR3: CASSLFPAGVGEQFF
DNA: TGTGCCAGCAGTTTATTCCCAGCGGGAGTTGGTGAGCAGTTCTTC

size: .
D: .
V: TRBV7-7
J: TRBJ2-3
CDR3: CASRYEGRSTDTQYF
DNA: TGTGCTAGCAGGTATGAAGGGAGGAGCACAGATACGCAGTATTTT

size: once
D: .
V: TRBV30
J: TRBJ2-1
CDR3: CAWSIGEWAFF
DNA: TGTGCCTGGAGTATCGGGGAGTGGGCGTTCTTC

size: .
D: TRBD1
V: TRBV2
J: TRBJ2-7
CDR3: CASNRDRVEQYF
DNA: TGTGCCAGCAACCGGGACAGGGTCGAGCAGTACTTC

size: once
D: TRBD1
V: TRBV5-4
J: TRBJ1-1
CDR3: CASSLGVDRASTEAFF
DNA: TGTGCCAGCAGCTTGGGAGTTGACAGGGCGAGCACTGAAGCTTTCTTT

size: .
D: TRBD1
V: TRBV7-9
J: TRBJ1-4
CDR3: CASSLGSTGEEKLFF
DNA: TGTGCCAGCAGCTTAGGGTCGACAGGGGAGGAAAAACTGTTTTTT

size: .
D: TRBD1
V: TRBV4-1
J: TRBJ1-2
CDR3: CASSQDPTGRIYGYTF
DNA: TGCGCCAGCAGCCAAGATCCGACAGGGCGAATCTATGGCTACACCTTC

size: .
D: TRBD2
V: TRBV19
J: TRBJ2-1
CDR3: CASSLAGDYIEQFF
DNA: TGTGCCAGTAGCCTAGCGGGGGATTACATTGAGCAGTTCTTC

size: .
D: .
V: TRBV14
J: TRBJ1-1
CDR3: CASSQDPTGTEAFF
DNA: TGTGCCAGCAGCCAAGATCCGACGGGCACTGAAGCTTTCTTT

size: .
D: TRBD1
V: TRBV30
J: TRBJ1-5
CDR3: CAWSWTGQFGSNQPQHF
DNA: TGTGCCTGGAGTTGGACAGGGCAGTTCGGCAGCAATCAGCCCCAGCATTTT

size: few
D: .
V: TRBV7-2
J: TRBJ1-4
CDR3: CASSPGHPGEKLFF
DNA: TGTGCCAGCAGCCCTGGCCACCCGGGGGAAAAACTGTTTTTT

size: .
D: .
V: TRBV28
J: TRBJ1-2
CDR3: CASSFPQGNGYGYTF
DNA: TGTGCCAGCAGTTTCCCGCAGGGGAATGGCTATGGCTACACCTTC

size: .
D: TRBD1
V: TRBV15
J: TRBJ1-5
CDR3: CATSTLPATGGNQPQHF
DNA: TGTGCCACCAGCACCTTGCCCGCGACAGGGGGCAATCAGCCCCAGCATTTT

size: .
D: TRBD1
V: TRBV10-2
J: TRBJ2-7
CDR3: CASTPTDRAHEQYF
DNA: TGCGCCAGCACCCCAACGGACAGGGCCCACGAGCAGTACTTC

size: .
D: .
V: TRBV5-8
J: TRBJ2-7
CDR3: CASTSGIQYF
DNA: TGTGCCAGCACTTCGGGTATCCAGTACTTC

size: .
D: .
V: TRBV15
J: TRBJ2-3
CDR3: CATSRELATDTQYF
DNA: TGTGCCACCAGCAGAGAACTAGCCACAGATACGCAGTATTTT

size: .
D: TRBD2
V: TRBV5-1
J: TRBJ2-5
CDR3: CASKLGLLQETQYF
DNA: TGCGCCAGCAAATTGGGACTACTCCAAGAGACCCAGTACTTC

size: .
D: .
V: TRBV12-3/TRBV12-4
J: TRBJ1-2
CDR3: CASSNNGGYTF
DNA: TGTGCCAGCAGTAATAACGGGGGCTACACCTTC

size: once
D: TRBD2
V: TRBV9
J: TRBJ2-5
CDR3: CASSVAGTSGGAEQETQYF
DNA: TGTGCCAGCAGCGTAGCTGGGACTAGCGGGGGGGCCGAACAAGAGACCCAGTACTTC

size: .
D: .
V: TRBV5-1
J: TRBJ1-2
CDR3: CASSLGGAEGYYGYTF
DNA: TGCGCCAGCAGCTTGGGTGGTGCGGAGGGATACTATGGCTACACCTTC

size: .
D: TRBD1
V: TRBV2
J: TRBJ2-7
CDR3: CASGETGRNEQYF
DNA: TGTGCCAGCGGTGAGACAGGGCGGAACGAGCAGTACTTC

size: .
D: TRBD2
V: TRBV18
J: TRBJ2-5
CDR3: CASGGAGRKETQYF
DNA: TGTGCCAGCGGGGGAGCGGGACGAAAAGAGACCCAGTACTTC

size: .
D: .
V: TRBV19
J: TRBJ1-5
CDR3: CASSKDKNQPQHF
DNA: TGTGCCAGTAGTAAGGACAAGAATCAGCCCCAGCATTTT